Below, 18 T cell receptor beta chains from the same sample are listed, as sequenced in a study of CD8 T cells in Susac syndrome. The authors reverse transcribed roughly 0.5 to 1 ug RNA with random hexamers. TCRdb reanalysed the immunoSEQ multiplex PCR reads using MiXCR and keeps one entry per CDR3 protein. The sample holds 180,000 or so distinct CDR3 sequences, 90% to 95% seen once. The specimen sequenced was CD4+ T cells from PBMCs. Every receptor here comes from a human donor with multiple sclerosis.

V and J are TRBV29-1 and TRBJ2-3; 9 bases are a match to TRBD1. Per the germline V gene, CDR1 is SQVTM and CDR2 is ANQGSEA. This CDR3 has 14 residues. V lost 4 bases, J lost 5 bases, and 7 bases stayed unmatched. CDR3 in amino acids: CSVGRDRAVDTQYF. CDR3 coding DNA: TGCAGCGTTGGCCGGGACAGGGCGGTAGATACGCAGTATTTT.

V and J are TRBV15 and TRBJ2-4; 12 bases match TRBD2. This CDR3 has 15 residues. Germline CDR1 LNHNV, CDR2 YYDKDF (reference sequence). V shed 3 bases, J shed 6 bases, and the junction held 3 bases outside the gene matches. The DNA of the CDR3 is TGTGCCACCAGCAGGTCGACTAGCGGGGGAAACATTCAGTACTTC. Its protein product is CATSRSTSGGNIQYF.

This chain connects TRBV20-1 to TRBJ1-5; D unresolved. The CDR3 runs 13 residues. V shed 3 bases and J shed 0 bases, with 6 bases lying between them. Germline-derived CDR1 and CDR2 are DFQATT and SNEGSKA (reference sequence). CDR3 in DNA: TGCAGTGCTAGCGGTTATAGCAATCAGCCCCAGCATTTT. Translated, it gives CSASGYSNQPQHF.

The genes are TRBV9 and TRBJ2-3; D gene unclear. Germline assignment: CDR1 SGDLS and CDR2 YYNGEE. The CDR3 spans 15 residues. Trimming shortened V by 0 bases and J by 5 bases, and 13 bases separated the two germline ends. CDR3 nucleotide sequence: TGTGCCAGCAGCGTAGCTAACAGCTTCCGAGATACGCAGTATTTT. It is translated as CASSVANSFRDTQYF. The full variable domain, rest sourced from reference TRBV9 and TRBJ2-3, is DSGVTQTPKHLITATGQRVTLRCSPRSGDLSVYWYQQSLDQGLQFLIQYYNGEERAKGNILERFSAQQFPDLHSELNLSSLELGDSALYFCASSVANSFRDTQYFGPGTRLTVL.

V usage is TRBV20-1 and J usage is TRBJ2-3; weak D call: TRBD2 (6 bases). Trimming stripped 3 bases from V and 6 bases from J, with 13 bases between. The CDR3 has 13 residues. CDR1 is DFQATT, CDR2 SNEGSKA, per germline (reference sequence). The CDR3 sequence: CSASVEAGDTQYF. DNA for the CDR3: TGCAGTGCTAGTGTGGAGGCGGGGGATACGCAGTATTTT.

The V gene is TRBV6-5, the J gene TRBJ1-2; D gene unclear. Germline CDR1 MNHEY, CDR2 SVGAGI. This CDR3 has 13 amino acids. Trimming shortened V by 2 bases and J by 7 bases, and 11 bases separated the two germline ends. CDR3 in DNA: TGTGCCAGCAGTTACGAGGGAAGCTCTGGCTACACCTTC. This sequence encodes CASSYEGSSGYTF.

The chain recombines TRBV11-1 with TRBJ2-1; the D is unclear. This CDR3 region has 12 residues. V was shortened by 3 bases and J by 9 bases, with 9 bases between the two germline ends. Germline-derived CDR1 and CDR2 are SGHAT and FQDESV (reference sequence). Written as DNA, the CDR3 is TGTGCCAGCAGCTTCCCAGCAGGTGAGCAGTTCTTC. Residues: CASSFPAGEQFF.

To note about this clonotype: The junction differs from germline at one of its ends, possibly a read error. This sequence joins TRBV20-1 and TRBJ1-1; D remains unclear. This CDR3 comprises 12 residues. The germline V gene has CDR1 DFQATT and CDR2 SNEGSKA (reference sequence). This chain's CDR3 is CSASEQYNTEAF. The CDR3 DNA follows: TGCAGTGCTTCGGAGCAGTACAACACTGAAGCTTTT.

The chain carries TRBV15 and TRBJ1-1; tentatively, D is TRBD1 (5 bases). Trimming stripped 1 base from V and 1 base from J, with 10 bases between. The CDR3 is 15 residues long. Germline values: CDR1 LNHNV, CDR2 YYDKDF (reference sequence). CDR3 loop: CATSRAVRGNTEAFF. Written as DNA, the CDR3 is TGTGCCACCAGCAGAGCTGTGAGGGGGAACACTGAAGCTTTCTTT.

CDR3 sequence reads: CSVDQVQQFF. CDR3 sequence (DNA): TGCAGCGTTGATCAGGTTCAACAGTTCTTC. The V and J genes are TRBV29-1 and TRBJ2-1; D call uncertain. Germline-derived CDR1 and CDR2 are SQVTM and ANQGSEA. This CDR3 region has 10 residues. Trimming removed 3 bases from V and 13 bases from J, with 10 bases in between.

The chain employs TRBV24-1 and TRBJ2-1; possible D gene TRBD1, 5 bases. Germline CDR1 reads KGHDR; CDR2 reads SFDVKD. The CDR3 totals 11 residues. With 9 bases removed from V and 8 bases from J, the gap between germline ends came to 10 bases. The CDR3 bases are TGTGCCACCGATCAGGGTTATGAGCAGTTCTTC. Amino acids: CATDQGYEQFF.

This rearrangement joins TRBV12-3 or TRBV12-4 to TRBJ2-7; TRBD2 aligns across 12 bases. CDR3 length: 18 amino acids. J lost 2 bases, V lost 7 bases, and 15 bases had no gene match. The CDR3 region is CASKLGLAGGVVAYEQYF. CDR3 nucleotide sequence: TGTGCCAGCAAACTGGGGCTAGCGGGAGGGGTCGTCGCCTACGAGCAGTACTTC.

The chain carries TRBV29-1 and TRBJ1-1; D is unclear. V dropped 6 bases and J dropped 6 bases, with 11 bases sitting between them. Looked up from germline, CDR1 is SQVTM and CDR2 is ANQGSEA. The CDR3 has 11 residues. The CDR3 DNA follows: TGCAGCGTCGGGCCGTCAGCTGAAGCTTTCTTT. Translated: CSVGPSAEAFF.

V usage is TRBV7-9 and J usage is TRBJ1-6; 9 bases line up with TRBD1. J lost 7 bases, V lost 3 bases, and 4 bases had no gene match. The CDR3 covers 15 residues. CDR1 and CDR2 (germline): SEHNR, FQNEAQ (reference sequence). CDR3 DNA sequence: TGTGCCAGCAGCTTCGGGACAGGGCTGAATTCACCCCTCCACTTT. It encodes CASSFGTGLNSPLHF.

Turning to this clonotype: The junction does not match germline at one end; this may be a read error. The chain uses TRBV9 and TRBJ2-1, with 8 bases that match TRBD1. This CDR3 spans 15 amino acids. Germline CDR1 reads SGDLS; CDR2 reads YYNGEE. The CDR3 is CANSIGTGVYNEQFF. The CDR3, as DNA: TGTGCCAACAGCATAGGGACAGGAGTCTACAATGAGCAGTTCTTC.

The chain has TRBV5-6 and TRBJ1-1, with D perhaps matching TRBD1 (5 bases). This CDR3 contains 12 residues. Germline CDR1 and CDR2: SGHDT and YYEEEE. V lost 4 bases to trimming and J lost 9 bases, with 13 bases between them. CDR3 in amino acids: CASSPRGHQAFF. The CDR3 DNA sequence: TGTGCCAGCAGCCCAAGAGGACATCAAGCTTTCTTT. The full variable domain, completed using reference TRBV5-6 and TRBJ1-1, is DAGVTQSPTHLIKTRGQQVTLRCSPKSGHDTVSWYQQALGQGPQFIFQYYEEEERQRGNFPDRFSGHQFPNYSSELNVNALLLGDSALYLCASSPRGHQAFFGQGTRLTVV.

This clonotype is a singleton in its sample. The J gene is TRBJ2-1, the V gene TRBV12-3 or TRBV12-4; either TRBD1 or TRBD2 may supply D (5 bases each). V was clipped by 4 bases and J by 2 bases, with 15 bases between them. The CDR3 runs 16 residues. CDR3 sequence reads: CASSSPGRGTYNEQFF. The CDR3 region has the DNA TGTGCCAGCAGTTCCCCGGGACGGGGCACCTACAATGAGCAGTTCTTC.

The CDR3 bases are TGCAGTGCTAGGTGGGATACGCAGTATTTT. Protein sequence: CSARWDTQYF. The chain is built from TRBV20-1 and TRBJ2-3; D gene ambiguous. The CDR3 is made up of 10 amino acids. Trimming pared 3 bases from V and 6 bases from J, leaving 4 bases between. Germline CDR1 reads DFQATT; CDR2 reads SNEGSKA (reference sequence).